This TCR beta chain was retrieved from a study of blood T cell repertoires in COVID-19. V trimming: 4 bases; J trimming: 4 bases; junction bases outside the gene matches: 8. CDR1 is SGHVS, CDR2 FNYEAQ, per germline. The CDR3 consists of 16 residues. Enrollment of patients from Seattle took place during active infection, with longitudinal follow-up. Clones were sequenced by immunoSEQ multiplex PCR, and TCRdb holds only the in-frame ones, with some missing. The sample has about 300,000 clones; approximately 90% are singletons. J is TRBJ2-5 and V is TRBV7-6, with 11 nucleotides matching TRBD1. The specimen sequenced was peripheral blood. This clonotype was obtained from a woman in her twenties or thirties with COVID-19, enrolled during active disease. The CDR3 DNA reads as TGTGCCAGCAGCTCCTTCCGAGGGACAGGGGGAGAGACCCAGTACTTC. It codes for CASSSFRGTGGETQYF.